These T cell receptor beta chains were read from a single sample in a study of early T cells in non-severe SARS-CoV-2 infection. TCRdb recomputed calls from the 5' RACE reads with MiXCR, one row per CDR3 protein. Altogether around 40,000 distinct CDR3 sequences are present, around 6.5% being singletons, with the ten largest covering 4.5% to 6%. Sequencing was carried out using whole blood. The receptors were gathered from an adult who was a healthcare worker with PCR-confirmed SARS-CoV-2 infection or an uninfected control (not recorded which). Each CDR3 is given with its conserved first and last residue. Each record gives: D gene, J gene, V gene, clone size, CDR3 DNA, CDR3 protein. A D gene is named only where the DNA matches it firmly. Clone size appears in some rows only: once, few, many, or a class for an expanded clone.

D: TRBD1
J: TRBJ1-3
V: TRBV25-1
size: many
DNA: TGTGCCAGCAGTCCGGGACAGGGGGGAAACACCATATATTTT
CDR3: CASSPGQGGNTIYF

D: TRBD2
J: TRBJ2-7
V: TRBV18
size: many
DNA: TGTGCCAGCTCACCCAGAGTGAGGCTAGCGGGAGATGACGAGCAGTACTTC
CDR3: CASSPRVRLAGDDEQYF

D: .
J: TRBJ1-1
V: TRBV12-3/TRBV12-4
size: many
DNA: TGTGCCAGCAGTTTAAGGGGCAACATAAAGAACACTGAAGCTTTCTTT
CDR3: CASSLRGNIKNTEAFF

D: .
J: TRBJ2-7
V: TRBV30
size: .
DNA: TGTGCCTGGAATTCGGCGTCCTACGAGCAGTACTTC
CDR3: CAWNSASYEQYF

D: TRBD2
J: TRBJ2-1
V: TRBV11-2
size: many
DNA: TGTGCCAGCAGCTGGGGACTAGCGGACAATGAGCAGTTCTTC
CDR3: CASSWGLADNEQFF

D: .
J: TRBJ2-7
V: TRBV5-5
size: many
DNA: TGTGCCAGCAGCTCGGCAGGGATAAACGAGCAGTACTTC
CDR3: CASSSAGINEQYF

D: TRBD1
J: TRBJ2-7
V: TRBV7-9
size: many
DNA: TGTGCCAGCAGCTTAGCGTCCCGAGGGACAGGGGGCGACCTCCACGAGCAGTACTTC
CDR3: CASSLASRGTGGDLHEQYF

D: .
J: TRBJ2-3
V: TRBV11-2
size: many
DNA: TGTGCCAGCAGCTTAGGTCTCGATGGCAGTACAGATACGCAGTATTTT
CDR3: CASSLGLDGSTDTQYF

D: TRBD1
J: TRBJ2-5
V: TRBV7-3
size: many
DNA: TGTGCCAGCAGCCCCTCGTTAACAGGGGGGGAGACCCAGTACTTC
CDR3: CASSPSLTGGETQYF

D: .
J: TRBJ1-5
V: TRBV20-1
size: many
DNA: TGCAGTGCTGGGGAATTTATGAATCATCAGCCCCAGCATTTT
CDR3: CSAGEFMNHQPQHF

D: TRBD2
J: TRBJ2-3
V: TRBV14
size: .
DNA: TGTGCCAGCAGCCGAACGGCGGGAGACGTCACAGATACGCAGTATTTT
CDR3: CASSRTAGDVTDTQYF

D: .
J: TRBJ1-2
V: TRBV3-1
size: many
DNA: TGTGCCAGCAGCCAGGGACCCTATGGCTACACCTTC
CDR3: CASSQGPYGYTF

D: .
J: TRBJ2-5
V: TRBV18
size: many
DNA: TGTGCCAGCTCACCGCAGGGTGTGGGAGAGACCCAGTACTTC
CDR3: CASSPQGVGETQYF

D: .
J: TRBJ2-4
V: TRBV7-9
size: few
DNA: TGTGCCAGCAGCTTCAGCGTGGGGGTCTCCAAAAACATTCAGTACTTC
CDR3: CASSFSVGVSKNIQYF

D: TRBD2
J: TRBJ2-1
V: TRBV29-1
size: .
DNA: TGCAGCGTTTGTACTAGCGGGAGGGACAATGAGCAGTTCTTC
CDR3: CSVCTSGRDNEQFF

D: TRBD1
J: TRBJ2-7
V: TRBV28
size: .
DNA: TGTGCCAGCAGACGAAAACAGGGGTCCCCCTACGAGCAGTACTTC
CDR3: CASRRKQGSPYEQYF

D: TRBD1
J: TRBJ1-5
V: TRBV19
size: many
DNA: TGTGCCAGTAGGGGTACCGACAGGGTCGGTCAGCCCCAGCATTTT
CDR3: CASRGTDRVGQPQHF

D: .
J: TRBJ1-6
V: TRBV3-1
size: many
DNA: TGTGCCAGCAGCCAAGGTGCGACGGATGAGACTTCACCCCTCCACTTT
CDR3: CASSQGATDETSPLHF

D: TRBD2
J: TRBJ2-7
V: TRBV6-5
size: medium-sized
DNA: TGTGCCAGCAGTTACTCTAGCGGGAGCTCCTACGAGCAGTACTTC
CDR3: CASSYSSGSSYEQYF

D: TRBD1
J: TRBJ1-6
V: TRBV6-5
size: many
DNA: TGTGCCAGTCGGACAGGGGATTCACCCCTCCACTTT
CDR3: CASRTGDSPLHF

D: TRBD2
J: TRBJ2-3
V: TRBV3-1
size: many
DNA: TGTGCCAGCAGCCAAATAATTACGGGACTAGCGGGAGATACGCAGTATTTT
CDR3: CASSQIITGLAGDTQYF

D: .
J: TRBJ2-5
V: TRBV28
size: many
DNA: TGTGCCAGCAGTTCTGGGACCTTTCAAGAGACCCAGTACTTC
CDR3: CASSSGTFQETQYF

D: .
J: TRBJ2-5
V: TRBV5-1
size: many
DNA: TGCGCCAGCAGCTTGGTTGAGGGCCCTCCGGAGACCCAGTACTTC
CDR3: CASSLVEGPPETQYF

D: TRBD1
J: TRBJ1-5
V: TRBV20-1
size: many
DNA: TGCAGTGCTACCGGGACAGGGTTAGCCTCGAGCAATCAGCCCCAGCATTTT
CDR3: CSATGTGLASSNQPQHF

D: .
J: TRBJ2-5
V: TRBV24-1
size: many
DNA: TGTGCCACCAGTGACGCCTTCTTAGGAGTCCAAGAGACCCAGTACTTC
CDR3: CATSDAFLGVQETQYF

D: TRBD1
J: TRBJ1-5
V: TRBV19
size: many
DNA: TGTGCCAGTAATCAAGGTACAGGGGTCAATCAGCCCCAGCATTTT
CDR3: CASNQGTGVNQPQHF

D: .
J: TRBJ1-1
V: TRBV24-1
size: many
DNA: TGTGCCACCAGTGATTCTTCGAACACTGAAGCTTTCTTT
CDR3: CATSDSSNTEAFF

D: .
J: TRBJ2-3
V: TRBV11-2
size: many
DNA: TGTGCCAGCTCACCCGCGGGCCTAACAGATACGCAGTATTTT
CDR3: CASSPAGLTDTQYF

D: .
J: TRBJ2-1
V: TRBV7-9
size: many
DNA: TGTGCCAGCAGCTTGGTGCGGGATGAGCAGTTCTTC
CDR3: CASSLVRDEQFF

D: TRBD2
J: TRBJ2-3
V: TRBV11-2
size: .
DNA: TGTGCCAGCAGCTTAGGGTACAAGCGGGAGGGACCCACAGATACGCAGTATTTT
CDR3: CASSLGYKREGPTDTQYF

D: TRBD1
J: TRBJ2-7
V: TRBV5-1
size: many
DNA: TGCGCCAGCAGCTGGGAGAAACAGGGGGGCGAGCAGTACTTC
CDR3: CASSWEKQGGEQYF

D: TRBD2
J: TRBJ2-1
V: TRBV11-3
size: many
DNA: TGTGCCAGCAGCCCGAATAGCGGGGGGTACAATGAGCAGTTCTTC
CDR3: CASSPNSGGYNEQFF

D: TRBD2
J: TRBJ2-7
V: TRBV20-1
size: .
DNA: TGCAGTGCTAGACCCGCGGGGGTTGGGCAGTACTTC
CDR3: CSARPAGVGQYF

D: .
J: TRBJ2-2
V: TRBV7-3
size: few
DNA: TGTGCCAGCGCACCTAGCGTCATTAGCACCGGGGAGCTGTTTTTT
CDR3: CASAPSVISTGELFF

D: .
J: TRBJ2-1
V: TRBV7-9
size: few
DNA: TGTGCCAGCATCTTCGGACCGGACAATGAGCAGTTCTTC
CDR3: CASIFGPDNEQFF

D: .
J: TRBJ1-1
V: TRBV28
size: few
DNA: TGTGCCAGCAGAAACAGGGCTATGAACACTGAAGCTTTCTTT
CDR3: CASRNRAMNTEAFF

D: TRBD2
J: TRBJ2-2
V: TRBV6-1
size: few
DNA: TGTGCCAGCACCCCCTATGTCCTAGCGGGAGCGAATACCGGGGAGCTGTTTTTT
CDR3: CASTPYVLAGANTGELFF

D: TRBD2
J: TRBJ2-1
V: TRBV12-3/TRBV12-4
size: many
DNA: TGTGCAGACGGACTAGCGGGAGCCAATGAGCAGTTCTTC
CDR3: CADGLAGANEQFF

D: TRBD1
J: TRBJ1-5
V: TRBV9
size: many
DNA: TGTGCCAGCAGCCCCACAGGGGAAAGGGGCAATCAGCCCCAGCATTTT
CDR3: CASSPTGERGNQPQHF

D: .
J: TRBJ2-1
V: TRBV5-6
size: .
DNA: TGTGCCAGCAGCTTGAATGGCGGGGATAGATACAATGAGCAGTTCTTC
CDR3: CASSLNGGDRYNEQFF

D: .
J: TRBJ1-1
V: TRBV6-2/TRBV6-3
size: many
DNA: TGTGCCAGCACTAAGCGGGGAGTCCTAATGAACACTGAAGCTTTCTTT
CDR3: CASTKRGVLMNTEAFF

D: .
J: TRBJ1-1
V: TRBV7-8
size: many
DNA: TGTGCCAGCAGCTTAGGGAACAGTGAAGCTTTCTTT
CDR3: CASSLGNSEAFF

D: TRBD1
J: TRBJ1-1
V: TRBV20-1
size: few
DNA: TGCAGTGCTCCCGTACTTGGACAGGGGGCCGTAACTGAAGCTTTCTTT
CDR3: CSAPVLGQGAVTEAFF

D: .
J: TRBJ1-5
V: TRBV12-3/TRBV12-4
size: medium-sized
DNA: TGTGCCAGCAGTTTCCTCGGGAGTCAGCCCCAGCATTTT
CDR3: CASSFLGSQPQHF

D: TRBD1
J: TRBJ2-7
V: TRBV30
size: many
DNA: TGTGCCTGCCGGACAGGGTTCTACGAGCAGTACTTC
CDR3: CACRTGFYEQYF